These T cell receptor beta chains were read from a single sample in a study of CD8+CD57+ T cells in acquired aplastic anemia. TCRdb passed the reads through MiXCR, listing each CDR3 protein once. The sample records under 250,000 distinct CDR3 sequences, 30% to 40% being singletons. The sequenced material came from sorted CD4+, CD8+, or CD8+CD57+ T cells (not recorded which) from PBMCs. The source of these receptors is a human donor in good health, serving as a control. Each CDR3 is given with its conserved first and last residue. The D gene is left open where the match is weak. Part of the rows lack a size; the others show once, few, many or a class for expanded clones.

many TRBJ2-1 . TRBV12-3/TRBV12-4 TGTGCCAGCAGTTTCAGGGGCGATGAGCAGTTCTTC CASSFRGDEQFF
. TRBJ1-1 . TRBV6-1 TGTGCCAGCAGCGGGGGAAGCACCCACACTGAAGCTTTCTTT CASSGGSTHTEAFF
. TRBJ1-2 . TRBV29-1 TGCAGCGTTCGTACGCCCCGAGTGGATGGCTACACCTTC CSVRTPRVDGYTF
many TRBJ2-5 . TRBV11-2 TGTGCCAGCAGCTTAGTCGCAGATCAAGAGACCCAGTACTTC CASSLVADQETQYF
many TRBJ1-5 . TRBV20-1 TGCAGTGCTAGTGCGGTAAACAATCAGCCCCAGCATTTT CSASAVNNQPQHF
many TRBJ1-2 . TRBV10-3 TGTGCCATCAGTGAGTCGACAGATAACTATGGCTACACCTTC CAISESTDNYGYTF
many TRBJ2-1 . TRBV7-8 TGTGCCAGCAGCTTAGTTTGGCAGGACAATGAGCAGTTCTTC CASSLVWQDNEQFF
many TRBJ2-7 . TRBV14 TGTGCCAGCAGTCGGCATTCCTACGAGCAGTACTTC CASSRHSYEQYF
many TRBJ1-1 . TRBV14 TGTGCCAGCAGCCTTCAGGAGAACACTGAAGCTTTCTTT CASSLQENTEAFF
. TRBJ1-6 TRBD1 TRBV30 TGTGCCTGGAGTCGTCCCGGGACAGTAAATTCACCCCTCCACTTT CAWSRPGTVNSPLHF
. TRBJ2-6 . TRBV18 TGTGCCAGCTCACCCCCTCCCCAGTCTGGGGCCAACGTCCTGACTTTC CASSPPPQSGANVLTF
many TRBJ2-1 TRBD2 TRBV7-9 TGTGCCAGCAGCTCCTGGCGGGAGGGCGAGCAGTTCTTC CASSSWREGEQFF
many TRBJ2-7 TRBD1 TRBV2 TGTGCCAGCAGTCCGGGACAGGGGGCCTACGAGCAGTACTTC CASSPGQGAYEQYF
many TRBJ2-3 TRBD2 TRBV20-1 TGCAGTGCTAGAGATTCTAGCGGGGTAGGAGATACGCAGTATTTT CSARDSSGVGDTQYF
. TRBJ2-3 . TRBV7-2 TGTGCCAGCGTCCCCGGCCACACAGATACGCAGTATTTT CASVPGHTDTQYF
few TRBJ1-5 . TRBV18 TGTGCCAGCTCACCCGACAGAAATCAGCCCCAGCATTTT CASSPDRNQPQHF
many TRBJ1-2 . TRBV5-1 TGCGCCAGCAGCGGCGACAGTTTTGGCTACACCTTC CASSGDSFGYTF
. TRBJ1-2 TRBD1 TRBV15 TGTGCCACCAGCAGTGCTAGACAGGGGGCAGATTCTGGGTATGGCTACACCTTC CATSSARQGADSGYGYTF
many TRBJ2-7 . TRBV15 TGTGCCACCAGCAGAGATGGCACGGCACACTCCTACGAGCAGTACTTC CATSRDGTAHSYEQYF
. TRBJ2-7 . TRBV7-8 TGTGCCAGCAGCTTAGTCGGCGGGGCGCGCTACGAGCAGTACTTC CASSLVGGARYEQYF
. TRBJ1-6 . TRBV7-9 TGCGCCAGCAGCTTAATATGGGCCCTGAATTCACCCCCCCACTTT CASSLIWALNSPPHF
many TRBJ1-1 . TRBV20-1 TGCAGTGCTAGATGGACACCGAACACTGAAGCTTTCTTT CSARWTPNTEAFF
many TRBJ1-2 . TRBV4-1 TGCGCCAGCAGCCAAGTCGCAGGGCTAGGTGGCTACACCTTC CASSQVAGLGGYTF
. TRBJ1-2 TRBD1 TRBV11-1 TGTGCTAGCAGCTTGCTCACCGGGACAGGGGACTATGGCTACACCTTC CASSLLTGTGDYGYTF
. TRBJ2-1 TRBD2 TRBV6-1 TGTGCCAGCAGTGCTAGCGGAGACAATGAGCAGTTCTTC CASSASGDNEQFF
. TRBJ2-5 TRBD1 TRBV5-5 TGTGCCAGCAGCTTCCAGGGGGCGAGGGAGACCCAGTACTTC CASSFQGARETQYF
few TRBJ1-2 . TRBV9 TGTGCCAGCAGCGTAGGCAGGGGCTATGGCTACACCTTC CASSVGRGYGYTF
. TRBJ2-7 TRBD2 TRBV10-3 TGTGCCATCAGTGCGGGACTAGCGGGGGGTTACGAGCAGTACTTC CAISAGLAGGYEQYF
many TRBJ1-2 . TRBV2 TGTGCCAGCAGTACCTCTAACTATGGCTACACCTTC CASSTSNYGYTF
. TRBJ1-6 TRBD1 TRBV10-3 TGTGCCATCAGTGAAGGGACAGCGAAGAATTCACCCCTCCACTTT CAISEGTAKNSPLHF
. TRBJ2-7 TRBD2 TRBV5-4 TGTGCCAGCAGCCACGGGAGGGAGCCCTACGAGCAGTACTTC CASSHGREPYEQYF